This T cell receptor beta chain was found in a study of shared clonotypes between healthy human individuals (TCRdb year 2020). For the study in its entirety: The cohort included a few men and a couple of women between 18 and 49 years of age. Per donor, leukapheresis produced somewhere between about 0.85 and 9.5 billion PBMCs. To estimate repertoire size and how much clonotype sharing occurs between individuals, the study deeply sequenced the blood TCR repertoires of about five healthy adults. Libraries were prepared and TCR repertoires were sequenced by different laboratories using diverse techniques, in order to increase sequencing depth and limit assay-specific biases. For each donor, three plates each were used for CD4 naive and CD4 memory, two plates were used for CD8 naive, and one plate was used for CD8 memory.

Broad study findings and their caveats: Sharing across several donors was observed for about 5% of naive CD4, under 4% of naive CD8, about 2.3% of memory CD4, and about 0.4% of memory CD8 clonotypes. Higher generation probabilities were observed for clonotypes shared by all four sorted-subset donors than for non-shared clonotypes. Only blood was sampled, and tissue TCR repertoires likely differ from those in blood. Incomplete sequencing was indicated by rarefaction of sorted-subset datasets, despite the large sequencing depth. Because the study included a small number of donors, the genetic and exposure-history diversity represented was limited. Naive subsets generally had larger estimated clonotype richness than memory subsets. Based on pairwise subsampling, the degree of clonotype sharing among donors was expected to be affected by sequencing depth.

For the CD8 naive samples, CD45RO-negative cells were positively selected for CCR7, yielding a CD45RA+CCR7+ population from which TemRA cells were excluded. Healthy HIV-negative adults with no recently reported acute infections or vaccinations were included as donors. All donors were Caucasian adults living in Nashville, Tennessee, USA. Blood was obtained by leukapheresis, after which PBMCs were separated by Ficoll-Histopaque density gradient centrifugation and cryopreserved in liquid nitrogen vapor phase. Purity and quantity of every magnetically sorted T cell population were checked by analytical flow cytometry. From each sorted fraction, genomic DNA was isolated and quantified by UV absorbance on a Nanodrop 2000c. Worth noting for this clone: Its target antigen remains unknown. One base away there is no much larger clone; base qualities are not given.

The CDR1 and CDR2 encoded by the germline V gene are MRHNA and SNTAGT. Measured from the cysteine to the phenylalanine, the CDR3 is 17 residues long. The entry retains the CDR3 DNA only, 51 bases that are in frame from base 1. The junction shows trimming of 2 bases on V and 0 bases on J, plus 17 bases between the germline ends. Using the deep immunoSEQ assay, multiplex PCR amplified TCR CDR3 regions from genomic DNA. For each cell subset, the extracted genomic DNA was distributed evenly across all wells of several immunoSEQ 96-well plates, and each plate served as one replicate. For sorted subsets, each replicate PCR was loaded with 200 to 250 ng genomic DNA, equivalent to some 27,000 T cell genomes. Purified libraries were quantified with a Qubit 3.0 fluorometer, sized on a Bioanalyzer 2100, and re-quantified with the KAPA Library Quantification kit. Each immunoSEQ 96-well plate was sequenced on its own single-read 150-cycle Illumina NextSeq 550 flow cell. The paper's processing steps were these. Because the immunoSEQ output included only junctional sequences and no quality scores, the filtering could not be the same as the filtering used for full-length reads. Sequences were annotated with PyIR, a Python wrapper for IgBLAST v1.9, using IMGT germline references to assign V/J genes and CDR3. Any read was removed if the V/J assignment was weak (E-value above 1e-6), the CDR3 was missing, or the read contained stop codons, out-of-frame junctions, or ambiguous translated residues. A V3J clonotype was defined by an identical inferred V gene, J gene, and CDR3 amino acid sequence. The percentage overlap between two repertoires was calculated by dividing the number of shared unique clonotypes by the size of the smaller repertoire. Repertoire richness was assessed with RTK rarefaction, the Chao1 estimator, and Recon v2.1 estimates of unobserved clonotypes. Generation probabilities were computed with OLGA for all TCRbeta clonotypes obtained by the gDNA method from a few donors. Held by TCRdb, this immuneACCESS table contains in-frame sequences only and omits some clones. Under half of the omission traces to an unresolved V gene where checked; the cause of the rest is unknown. That table is the source of V, J and clone size, and D and trimming were worked out from the DNA. The sample table holds about 750,000 clones, of which 92% were seen once. Around 24% of the sample lies in the top ten.

Sequencing input: naive CD8+ T cells sorted from blood. Taken with the paper, the label for cell subset or site translates to: CD45RA+CCR7+. The sequence came from a man aged 25-45 years in good health. The rearranged chain carries TRBV6-4 and TRBJ2-7; the D gene remains uncertain. The CDR3 has the sequence CASSDPHGFSSSYEQYF. In nucleotides, the sequence is TGTGCCAGCAGTGACCCCCATGGCTTCTCCAGCTCCTACGAGCAGTACTTC.